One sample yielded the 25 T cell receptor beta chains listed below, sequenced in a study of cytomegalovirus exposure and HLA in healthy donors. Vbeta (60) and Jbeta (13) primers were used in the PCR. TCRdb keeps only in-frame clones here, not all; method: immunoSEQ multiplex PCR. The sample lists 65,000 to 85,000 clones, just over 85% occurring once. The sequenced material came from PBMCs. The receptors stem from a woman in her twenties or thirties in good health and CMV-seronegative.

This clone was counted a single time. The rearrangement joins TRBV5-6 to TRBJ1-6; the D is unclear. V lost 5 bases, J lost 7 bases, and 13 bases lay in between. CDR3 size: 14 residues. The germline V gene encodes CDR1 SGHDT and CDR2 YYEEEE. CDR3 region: CASRFVGPNSPLHF. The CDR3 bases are TGTGCCAGCAGGTTTGTCGGTCCCAATTCACCCCTCCACTTT.

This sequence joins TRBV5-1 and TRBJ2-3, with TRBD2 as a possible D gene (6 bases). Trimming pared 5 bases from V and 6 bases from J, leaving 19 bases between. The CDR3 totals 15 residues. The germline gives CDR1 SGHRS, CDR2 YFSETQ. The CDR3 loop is CASSSMGLGGDTQYF. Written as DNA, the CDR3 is TGCGCCAGCAGTTCCATGGGGCTTGGGGGGGATACGCAGTATTTT.

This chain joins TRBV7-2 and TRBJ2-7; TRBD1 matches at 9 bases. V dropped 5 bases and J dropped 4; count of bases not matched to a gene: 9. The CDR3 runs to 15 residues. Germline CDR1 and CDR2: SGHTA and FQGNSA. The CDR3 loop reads CASSAGQGRAYEQYF. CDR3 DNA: TGTGCCAGCAGCGCCGGACAGGGGAGGGCTTACGAGCAGTACTTC.

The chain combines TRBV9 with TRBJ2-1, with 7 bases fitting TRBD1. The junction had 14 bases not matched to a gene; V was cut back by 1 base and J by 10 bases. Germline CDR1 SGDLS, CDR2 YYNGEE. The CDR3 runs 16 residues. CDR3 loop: CASSVSAGTAHEEQFF. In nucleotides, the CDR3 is TGTGCCAGCAGCGTATCCGCCGGGACAGCCCATGAGGAGCAGTTCTTC.

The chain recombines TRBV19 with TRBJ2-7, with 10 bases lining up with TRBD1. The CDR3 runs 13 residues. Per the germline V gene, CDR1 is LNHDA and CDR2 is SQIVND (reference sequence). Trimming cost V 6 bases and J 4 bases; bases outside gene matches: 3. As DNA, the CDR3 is TGTGCCAGTAGGCGGGACAGGGGATACGAGCAGTACTTC. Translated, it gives CASRRDRGYEQYF. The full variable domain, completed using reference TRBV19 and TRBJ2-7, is DGGITQSPKYLFRKEGQNVTLSCEQNLNHDAMYWYRQDPGQGLRLIYYSQIVNDFQKGDIAEGYSVSREKKESFPLTVTSAQKNPTAFYLCASRRDRGYEQYFGPGTRLTVT.

The CDR3 loop is CASSQVGVGAGYTF. The CDR3 nucleotides are TGCGCCAGCAGCCAAGTAGGGGTAGGGGCTGGCTACACCTTC. The V gene is TRBV4-1, the J gene TRBJ1-2; maybe TRBD1 (5 bases). The V gene's germline CDR1 is MGHRA and CDR2 YSYEKL. The V end lost 1 base, the J end lost 7 bases, and 13 bases lay between the germline ends. The CDR3 extends over 14 amino acids.

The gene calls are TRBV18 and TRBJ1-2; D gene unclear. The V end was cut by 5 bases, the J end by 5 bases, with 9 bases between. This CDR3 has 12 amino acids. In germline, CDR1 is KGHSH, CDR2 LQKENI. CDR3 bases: TGTGCCAGCTCAGAACAGTCGTATGGCTACACCTTC. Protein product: CASSEQSYGYTF.

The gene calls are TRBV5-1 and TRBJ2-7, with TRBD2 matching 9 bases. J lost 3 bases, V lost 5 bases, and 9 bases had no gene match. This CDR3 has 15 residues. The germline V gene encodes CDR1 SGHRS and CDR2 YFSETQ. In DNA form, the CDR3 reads TGCGCCAGCAGTTTAACCGGGACTAGCCTCTACGAGCAGTACTTC. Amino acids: CASSLTGTSLYEQYF.

The CDR3 DNA reads as TGCGCCAGCAGCCAAGCGATCAGCGGGAGCTACGAGCAGTACTTC. It translates to CASSQAISGSYEQYF. V usage is TRBV4-1 and J usage is TRBJ2-5; 8 bases line up with TRBD2. The DNA end is a closer match to TRBJ2-7, so the J assignment may be wrong. CDR3 size: 15 residues. Germline lookup yields CDR1 MGHRA and CDR2 YSYEKL.

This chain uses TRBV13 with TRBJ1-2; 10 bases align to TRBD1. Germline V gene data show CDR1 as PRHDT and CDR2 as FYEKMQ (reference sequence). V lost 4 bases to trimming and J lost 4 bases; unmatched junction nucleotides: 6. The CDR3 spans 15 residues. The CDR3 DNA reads TGTGCCAGCAGCTCCGGGACAGGGGTGAGCTATGGCTACACCTTC. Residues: CASSSGTGVSYGYTF. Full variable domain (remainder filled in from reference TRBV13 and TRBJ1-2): AAGVIQSPRHLIKEKRETATLKCYPIPRHDTVYWYQQGPGQDPQFLISFYEKMQSDKGSIPDRFSAQQFSDYHSELNMSSLELGDSALYFCASSSGTGVSYGYTFGSGTRLTVV.

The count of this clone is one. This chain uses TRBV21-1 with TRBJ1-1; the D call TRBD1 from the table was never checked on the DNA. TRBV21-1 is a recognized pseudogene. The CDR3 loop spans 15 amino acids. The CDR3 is CASSPRCDRSTEAFF. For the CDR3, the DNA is TGTGCCAGCAGCCCTCGATGTGACAGAAGCACTGAAGCTTTCTTT.

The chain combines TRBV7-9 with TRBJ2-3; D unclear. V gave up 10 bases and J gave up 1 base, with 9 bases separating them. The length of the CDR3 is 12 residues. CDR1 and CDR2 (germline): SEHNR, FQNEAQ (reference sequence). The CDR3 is CANTMGTDTQYF. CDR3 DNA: TGTGCCAACACCATGGGCACAGATACGCAGTATTTT. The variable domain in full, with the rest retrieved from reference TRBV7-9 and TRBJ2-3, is DTGVSQNPRHKITKRGQNVTFRCDPISEHNRLYWYRQTLGQGPEFLTYFQNEAQLEKSRLLSDRFSAERPKGSFSTLEIQRTEQGDSAMYLCANTMGTDTQYFGPGTRLTVL.

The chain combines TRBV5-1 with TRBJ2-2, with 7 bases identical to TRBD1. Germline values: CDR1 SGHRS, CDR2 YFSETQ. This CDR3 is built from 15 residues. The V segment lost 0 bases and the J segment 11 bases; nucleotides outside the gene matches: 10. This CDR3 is CASSLEGGGQGELFF. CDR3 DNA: TGCGCCAGCAGCTTGGAAGGGGGCGGCCAGGGCGAGCTGTTTTTT.

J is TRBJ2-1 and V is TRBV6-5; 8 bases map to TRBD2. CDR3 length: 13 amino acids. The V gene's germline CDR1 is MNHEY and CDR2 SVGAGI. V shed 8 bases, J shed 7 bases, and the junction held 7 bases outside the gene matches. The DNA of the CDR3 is TGTGCCAGCCGTTCCCGGGAGGGGAATGAGCAGTTCTTC. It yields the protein CASRSREGNEQFF.

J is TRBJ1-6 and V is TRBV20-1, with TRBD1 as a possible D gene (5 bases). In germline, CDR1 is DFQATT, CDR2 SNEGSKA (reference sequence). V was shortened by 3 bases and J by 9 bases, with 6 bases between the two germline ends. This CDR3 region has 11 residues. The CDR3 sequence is CSARGGSPLHF. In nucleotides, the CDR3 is TGCAGTGCTAGGGGGGGTTCACCCCTCCACTTT.

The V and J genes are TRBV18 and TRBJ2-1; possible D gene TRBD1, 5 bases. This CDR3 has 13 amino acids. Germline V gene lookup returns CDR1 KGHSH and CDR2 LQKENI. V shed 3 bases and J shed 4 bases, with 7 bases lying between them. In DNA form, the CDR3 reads TGTGCCAGCTCACCGGGGCAATACAATGAGCAGTTCTTC. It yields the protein CASSPGQYNEQFF. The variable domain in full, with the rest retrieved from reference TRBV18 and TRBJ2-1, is NAGVMQNPRHLVRRRGQEARLRCSPMKGHSHVYWYRQLPEEGLKFMVYLQKENIIDESGMPKERFSAEFPKEGPSILRIQQVVRGDSAAYFCASSPGQYNEQFFGPGTRLTVL.

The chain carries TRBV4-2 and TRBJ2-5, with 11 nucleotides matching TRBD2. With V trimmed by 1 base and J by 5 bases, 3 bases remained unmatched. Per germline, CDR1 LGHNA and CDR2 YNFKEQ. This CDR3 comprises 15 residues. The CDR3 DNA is TGTGCCAGCAGCCAAGGTCCTAGCGGGAGGGAGACCCAGTACTTC. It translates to CASSQGPSGRETQYF.

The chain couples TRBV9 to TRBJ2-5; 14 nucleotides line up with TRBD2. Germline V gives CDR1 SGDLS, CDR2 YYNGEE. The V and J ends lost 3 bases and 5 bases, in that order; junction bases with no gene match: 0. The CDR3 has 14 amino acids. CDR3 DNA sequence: TGTGCCAGCAGCGGGACTAGCGGGAGGGAGACCCAGTACTTC. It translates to CASSGTSGRETQYF.

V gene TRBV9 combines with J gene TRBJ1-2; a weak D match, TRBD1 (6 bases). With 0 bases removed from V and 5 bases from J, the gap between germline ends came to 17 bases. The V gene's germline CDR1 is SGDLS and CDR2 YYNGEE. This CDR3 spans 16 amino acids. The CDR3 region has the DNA TGTGCCAGCAGCGTAGAGGGGCAGGGGTTAGGGTATGGCTACACCTTC. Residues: CASSVEGQGLGYGYTF.

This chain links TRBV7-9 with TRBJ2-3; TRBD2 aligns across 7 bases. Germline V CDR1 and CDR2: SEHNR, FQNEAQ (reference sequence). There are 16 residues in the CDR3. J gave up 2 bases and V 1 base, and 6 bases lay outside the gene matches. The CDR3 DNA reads TGTGCCAGCAGCTTAGGCGCTAGCGGACACACAGATACGCAGTATTTT. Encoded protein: CASSLGASGHTDTQYF.

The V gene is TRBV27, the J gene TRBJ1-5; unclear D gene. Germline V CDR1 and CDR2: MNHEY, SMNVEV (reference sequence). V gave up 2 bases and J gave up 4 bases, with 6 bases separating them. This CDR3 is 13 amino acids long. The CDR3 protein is CASSLKQNQPQHF. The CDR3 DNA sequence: TGTGCCAGCAGTTTAAAACAGAATCAGCCCCAGCATTTT.

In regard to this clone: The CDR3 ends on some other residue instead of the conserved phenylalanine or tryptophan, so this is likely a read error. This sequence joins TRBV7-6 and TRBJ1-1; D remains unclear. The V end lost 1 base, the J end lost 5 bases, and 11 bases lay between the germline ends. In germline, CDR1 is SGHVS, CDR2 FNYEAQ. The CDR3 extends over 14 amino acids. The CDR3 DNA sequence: TGTGCCAGCAGCTTAGAAGCGGGAGGGACTGAAGCTTTCCTT. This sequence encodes CASSLEAGGTEAFL.

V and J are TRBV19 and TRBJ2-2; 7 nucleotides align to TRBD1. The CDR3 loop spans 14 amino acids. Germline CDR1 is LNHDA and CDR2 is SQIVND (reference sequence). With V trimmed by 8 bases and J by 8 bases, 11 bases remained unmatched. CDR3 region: CASLRPGGIGELFF. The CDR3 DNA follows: TGTGCCAGTTTGCGGCCAGGGGGAATAGGGGAGCTGTTTTTT.

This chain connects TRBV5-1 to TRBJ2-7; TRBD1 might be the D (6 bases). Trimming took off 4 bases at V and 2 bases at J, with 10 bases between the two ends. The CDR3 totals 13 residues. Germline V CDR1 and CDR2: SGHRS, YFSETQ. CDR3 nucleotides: TGCGCCAGCAGCCCGGACAGTACCTACGAGCAGTACTTC. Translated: CASSPDSTYEQYF. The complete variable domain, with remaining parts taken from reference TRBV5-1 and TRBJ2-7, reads KAGVTQTPRYLIKTRGQQVTLSCSPISGHRSVSWYQQTPGQGLQFLFEYFSETQRNKGNFPGRFSGRQFSNSRSEMNVSTLELGDSALYLCASSPDSTYEQYFGPGTRLTVT.

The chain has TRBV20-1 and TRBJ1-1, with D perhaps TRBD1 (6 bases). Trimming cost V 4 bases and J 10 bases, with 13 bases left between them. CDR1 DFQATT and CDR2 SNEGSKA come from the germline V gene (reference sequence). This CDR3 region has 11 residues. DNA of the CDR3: TGCAGTGCTACCAGGGGTTTCGGAGCTTTCTTT. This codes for CSATRGFGAFF.